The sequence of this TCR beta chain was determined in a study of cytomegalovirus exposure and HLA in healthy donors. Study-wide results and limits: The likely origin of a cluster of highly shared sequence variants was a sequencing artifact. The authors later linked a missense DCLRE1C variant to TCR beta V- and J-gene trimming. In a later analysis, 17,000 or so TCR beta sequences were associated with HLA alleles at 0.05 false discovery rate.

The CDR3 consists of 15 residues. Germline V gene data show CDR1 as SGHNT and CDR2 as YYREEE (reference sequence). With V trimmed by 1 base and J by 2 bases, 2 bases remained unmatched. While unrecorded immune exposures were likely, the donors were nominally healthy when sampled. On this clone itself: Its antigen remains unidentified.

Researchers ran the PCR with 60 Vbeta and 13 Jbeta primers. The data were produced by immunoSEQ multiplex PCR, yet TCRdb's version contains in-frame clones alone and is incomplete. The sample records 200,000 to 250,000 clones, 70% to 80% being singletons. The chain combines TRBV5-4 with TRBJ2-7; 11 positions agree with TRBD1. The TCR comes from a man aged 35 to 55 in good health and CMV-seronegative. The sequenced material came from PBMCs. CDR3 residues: CASSLWGQGAYEQYF. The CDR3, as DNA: TGTGCCAGCAGCTTGTGGGGACAGGGGGCCTACGAGCAGTACTTC.